This TCR beta chain was captured in a study of beta chain features in type 1 diabetes. This CDR3 is built from 15 residues. In germline, CDR1 is MNHEY, CDR2 SVGAGI. V was trimmed by 0 bases and J by 6 bases, leaving 12 bases between them. The isolated RNA, all of it, was reverse transcribed, so expressed TCRB transcripts were what got sequenced. TCRdb's table, derived via immunoSEQ multiplex PCR, lists solely in-frame clones and lacks some. This sample has 900,000 or so clones, with 15% to 20% found just once. CD45RO/CCR7/CD25/CD127/CD95/CD27 staining was used to isolate CD4+ naive, central memory, regulatory and stem cell-like memory cells by sorting.

This TCR was recovered from a woman aged 18-29 years in good health. Source material: naive CD4+ T cells from blood. The chain employs TRBV6-5 and TRBJ1-5; perhaps TRBD1 as D (5 bases). The CDR3 sequence is CASSYSQGTRQPQHF. In DNA form, the CDR3 reads TGTGCCAGCAGTTACTCGCAAGGGACTCGTCAGCCCCAGCATTTT.